The clone carrying this T cell receptor beta chain was detected only once. These data are taken from a study of blood T cell repertoires in COVID-19. Produced via immunoSEQ multiplex PCR; TCRdb's table is partial and in-frame only. The sample has approximately 210,000 clones; around 90% are singletons. Across about two dozen US areas, participants ranged in age from about 18 to 90 years. For recovered donors of Cohort 3, there were two negative PCRs, clearance, or symptom resolution. This clonotype originated in a woman between 18 and 29 years old who had recovered from COVID-19. Sample: PBMCs or T cells enriched from blood (not recorded which).

This CDR3 is CASSRTGSNLDTGELFF. CDR3 DNA: TGTGCCAGCAGCCGAACCGGGTCCAATTTGGACACCGGGGAGCTGTTTTTT. This sequence joins TRBV9 and TRBJ2-2, with D unresolved. Germline V gene lookup returns CDR1 SGDLS and CDR2 YYNGEE. Trimming cost V 4 bases and J 3 bases, with 19 bases left between them. CDR3 size: 17 residues.